Sequencing of this TCR beta chain was carried out in a study of T cells in Graves' hyperthyroidism and ophthalmopathy (dated by TCRdb to between 2018 and 2020). With respect to the entire study: Peripheral blood was sampled at the time of initial diagnosis, prior to any treatment. To identify distinguishing TCR V-J signatures, a discovery cohort of about 100 patients was used, comprising 40 to 45 with Graves' ophthalmopathy and 57 with stable Graves' hyperthyroidism. Whether ophthalmopathy could be predicted prospectively was tested in an independent validation cohort made up of about 18 hyperthyroidism patients plus 17 patients who later progressed to ophthalmopathy. The 95 to 100 discovery patients were randomly divided into training and test sets at a 7:3 ratio. In over five Graves' hyperthyroidism patients, the study also compared T-cell repertoires from thyroid tissue with T-cell repertoires from blood. After sampling, hyperthyroidism patients received methimazole starting at 30 mg daily, and ophthalmopathy patients received high-dose intravenous methylprednisolone. According to the paper, TCR Vbeta CDR3 sequencing was carried out on 135 peripheral blood samples, which came from approximately 43 ophthalmopathy, 75 to 80 hyperthyroidism and about 17 progressor patients.

General conclusions and limits of the study: Sample size was not statistically predetermined, and investigators were not blinded to group allocation. In validation, progression to ophthalmopathy was predicted by the model with almost 71% sensitivity and 72.22% specificity, a median of roughly 6.4 months before onset. A 13 V-J signature model separated ophthalmopathy from stable hyperthyroidism, with 87.88% sensitivity and around 84% specificity in cross-validation and 80%/75% in testing. Most expanded thyroid clonotypes (frequency above 0.001) were also detected in blood, a finding suggesting that blood repertoires may reflect thyroid immune responses.

Ophthalmopathy patients had moderately to severely active disease, Clinical Activity Score of at least 3, NOSPECS grade of at least 4, and duration under 3 months. Any patient with an uncontrolled infection, another autoimmune disease, pregnancy or lactation was excluded. Diagnoses were established on the basis of clinical symptoms, serum thyroxine and TRAb, thyroid ultrasound, and orbital computed tomography. Ficoll-Paque density gradient centrifugation was used to isolate PBMCs from about 9.4 ml of fresh peripheral blood. Trizol reagent was used to extract total RNA, and RNA quality was then checked on an Agilent 2100 Bioanalyzer. This clonotype was counted ten times or more. Its antigen specificity is not known. No clone much larger than this one lies a single base away; base qualities are absent. Amplification of TCR beta CDR3 regions was carried out from RNA transcripts. The TCR CDR3 was subjected to a first round of RT-PCR using the HTBI primer set and the Qiagen OneStep RT-PCR kit. A second multiplex PCR round built the libraries, followed by size selection and purification. Sequencing of the libraries was done on an Illumina HiSeq2000 using paired-end 100 bp reads. The paper's processing steps were these. SOAPnuke was used to process the raw data, throwing out any read that contained adapters or uncalled bases, had a mean Phred below 15, or lacked an exact constant-primer or identifier match. High-quality paired reads were merged with COPE v1.2.5, and unique nucleotide sequences were defined as clonotypes. MiTCR v1.1 was used to align clonotypes to the IMGT TRBV, TRBD and TRBJ reference segments. The analysis was restricted to V-J combinations with a frequency above 0.0001, which together covered 99.2% of the repertoires. The TCS score was defined as F50 (clonal expansion) divided by E x V (chaos), with BLOSUM62-based TCRdist calculated between CDR3 peptides within each V-J. Welch's t-statistics and random forest reduced around 510 V-J features to roughly 13, which were used in a naive Bayes classifier (R e1071). TCRdb's own reprocessing of the public reads used fastp at Q25 and MiXCR and kept productive beta chains. All rows with the same CDR3 protein become a single entry with the most common DNA and genes. The V and J calls and clone size are TCRdb's, not the authors'. Counted in this sample were about 380,000 distinct CDR3 sequences; less than 20% of them appeared once. The ten largest clones capture 40% of the sample.

CDR3 length: 13 amino acids, cysteine to phenylalanine. Here the CDR3 DNA is all that survives: 39 bases in frame from base 1. Compared with germline, V lacks 5 bases and J lacks 4 bases; bases without a gene match: 3. The specimen was blood. The chain couples TRBV12-3 or TRBV12-4 to TRBJ2-5; a stretch of 8 junction bases matches TRBD1. This TCR was sampled from a man younger than 35 with Graves' ophthalmopathy. The nucleotide sequence reads TGTGCCAGCAGTAATACAGGGGGAGAGACCCAGTACTTC. This translates into CASSNTGGETQYF.